This T cell receptor beta chain emerged from a study of patients and donors after allogeneic stem cell transplantation. TCRdb reanalysed the RT-PCR reads using MiXCR and keeps one entry per CDR3 protein. The repertoire holds about 960,000 distinct CDR3 sequences, roughly 17% seen once, with under 6.5% in the top ten. Germline V gene data show CDR1 as DFQATT and CDR2 as SNEGSKA (reference sequence). This CDR3 comprises 11 residues. V lost 5 bases, J lost 8 bases, and 10 bases lay in between. This clonotype was seen repeatedly, ten times or more. Sequencing used blood, either unsorted or a sorted T cell fraction (not recorded which). The chain combines TRBV20-1 with TRBJ2-1, with a tentative D call TRBD1 (6 bases). This receptor was identified in a human donor who was either an allogeneic HSCT recipient or a stem cell or donor lymphocyte infusion donor (not recorded which). It is not recorded whose cells these are; they may come from a transplant donor. CDR3 in DNA: TGCAGTGCTCGCAGGGGCTATGAGCAGTTCTTC. Its protein product is CSARRGYEQFF.